These T cell receptor beta chains were read from a single sample in a study of blood T cell repertoires in COVID-19. Only in-frame clones appear in the TCRdb table, and some are missing; sequencing was by immunoSEQ multiplex PCR. Among 100,000 or so clones listed, over 80% were seen once. The material sequenced was peripheral blood. The receptor source for this set is a man in his 70s with active or convalescent COVID-19. Both conserved end residues are part of each CDR3.

CDR3aa: CATRTGIGSGANVLTF
j_gene: TRBJ2-6
v_gene: TRBV24-1

CDR3aa: CASSQTATNSPLHF
j_gene: TRBJ1-6
v_gene: TRBV6-2/TRBV6-3

CDR3aa: CASSTSNRDRSSYGYTF
j_gene: TRBJ1-2
v_gene: TRBV19

CDR3aa: CASSPVPETIYF
j_gene: TRBJ1-3
v_gene: TRBV6-6

CDR3aa: CASSWGGSPQHF
j_gene: TRBJ1-5
v_gene: TRBV28

CDR3aa: CASSLARDSRYEQYF
j_gene: TRBJ2-7
v_gene: TRBV7-2

CDR3aa: CASSKPGLAGYNEQFF
j_gene: TRBJ2-1
v_gene: TRBV5-4

CDR3aa: CASSLGVTGFPTNEKLFF
j_gene: TRBJ1-4
v_gene: TRBV5-1

CDR3aa: CASSLESTGTSGGYEQYF
j_gene: TRBJ2-7
v_gene: TRBV7-2

CDR3aa: CASTLGGTGVSPLHF
j_gene: TRBJ1-6
v_gene: TRBV28

CDR3aa: CASSLERGGTDTQYF
j_gene: TRBJ2-3
v_gene: TRBV6-5

CDR3aa: CASSYVTDTQYF
j_gene: TRBJ2-3
v_gene: TRBV7-2

CDR3aa: CASAWTGVGEQFF
j_gene: TRBJ2-1
v_gene: TRBV7-3

CDR3aa: CASSRNRGRDYGYTF
j_gene: TRBJ1-2
v_gene: TRBV5-8

CDR3aa: CASSPGTGATDTQYF
j_gene: TRBJ2-3
v_gene: TRBV6-2/TRBV6-3

CDR3aa: CASSSLSGTESYIQYF
j_gene: TRBJ2-4
v_gene: TRBV6-2/TRBV6-3

CDR3aa: CATKHSSGNTIYF
j_gene: TRBJ1-3
v_gene: TRBV15

CDR3aa: CASSEGKGTGSQQYF
j_gene: TRBJ2-7
v_gene: TRBV6-1

CDR3aa: CASSLKRLWSHPGNDGYTF
j_gene: TRBJ1-2
v_gene: TRBV19

CDR3aa: CASSVGTGGASEKLFF
j_gene: TRBJ1-4
v_gene: TRBV9

CDR3aa: CASSPPGTGGAGELFF
j_gene: TRBJ2-2
v_gene: TRBV9

CDR3aa: CASSQNRADTQYF
j_gene: TRBJ2-3
v_gene: TRBV5-6

CDR3aa: CASSVGPSSYEQYF
j_gene: TRBJ2-7
v_gene: TRBV9

CDR3aa: CASSNSTTPKQYF
j_gene: TRBJ2-7
v_gene: TRBV18

CDR3aa: CASRKTGVSNQPQHF
j_gene: TRBJ1-5
v_gene: TRBV28

CDR3aa: CASSQPDRGLRGYTF
j_gene: TRBJ1-2
v_gene: TRBV4-1

CDR3aa: CASSPWTGSSYNEQFF
j_gene: TRBJ2-1
v_gene: TRBV7-6

CDR3aa: CASSHSSGRAFF
j_gene: TRBJ1-1
v_gene: TRBV12-3/TRBV12-4

CDR3aa: CASSSNGNTEAFF
j_gene: TRBJ1-1
v_gene: TRBV7-3

CDR3aa: CASSLDRASYEQYF
j_gene: TRBJ2-7
v_gene: TRBV5-1